Listed below are T cell receptor beta chains from one sample, sequenced in a study of blood T cells in healthy people across ages. TCRdb passed the 5' RACE reads through MiXCR, listing each CDR3 protein once. The table includes fewer than 2 million distinct CDR3 sequences, 35% to 50% detected once. The specimen was blood. These receptor sequences come from a human donor in good health. CDR3s include the opening cysteine and the closing phenylalanine or tryptophan. A D gene is named only where the DNA matches it firmly. The listing skips clone size in some rows; elsewhere it reads once, few, many or a size class.

d_call	clone_size	v_call	j_call	cdr3_nt	cdr3_aa
.	few	TRBV5-1	TRBJ2-3	TGCGCCAGCAGCGCTTACGGACCCCCAAGCACAGATACGCAGTATTTT	CASSAYGPPSTDTQYF
.	.	TRBV7-2	TRBJ1-1	TGTGCCAGCAGCTTAGACGATTGGAGAGCTTTCTTT	CASSLDDWRAFF
TRBD1	few	TRBV5-5	TRBJ2-3	TGTGCCAGCGGACGTCATGGGACAGGGGGCACAGATACGCAGTATTTT	CASGRHGTGGTDTQYF
.	few	TRBV20-1	TRBJ1-2	TGCAGTGCTAGAGACCGTCGGGGGCTTGGCTACACCTTC	CSARDRRGLGYTF
TRBD1	.	TRBV7-6	TRBJ1-1	TGTGCCAGCAGCCCCCACCCAGGGACAGCGAACACTGAAGCTTTCTTT	CASSPHPGTANTEAFF
TRBD2	.	TRBV5-1	TRBJ2-1	TGCGCCAGCAGCTTGGAGCGGGGCGGTGAGCAGTTCTTC	CASSLERGGEQFF
.	.	TRBV29-1	TRBJ2-3	TGCAGCGTCCGGGGGGCCTCAGATACGCAGTATTTT	CSVRGASDTQYF
TRBD1	many	TRBV5-1	TRBJ1-2	TGTGCCAGCAGTTTTGAGGGGGCGGGCGGCTACACCTTC	CASSFEGAGGYTF
TRBD1	.	TRBV7-9	TRBJ2-5	TGTGCCAGCAGCTCCCGGGGACAGCACCAAGAGACCCAGTACTTC	CASSSRGQHQETQYF
.	.	TRBV5-5	TRBJ2-5	TGTGCCAGCAGCCTCGATAAGGGTCGAGAGACCCAGTACTTC	CASSLDKGRETQYF
.	.	TRBV2	TRBJ1-6	TGTGCCAGCACTGGGGGCCGCGGTTCACCCCTCCACTTT	CASTGGRGSPLHF
.	.	TRBV7-2	TRBJ1-5	TGTGCCAGCAGCTTCGGGGGTCAGCCCCAGAATTTT	CASSFGGQPQNF
.	.	TRBV9	TRBJ1-4	TGTGCCAGCAGCCCCCAGGCAAGAACTAATGAAAAACTGTTTTTT	CASSPQARTNEKLFF